The source of this T cell receptor beta chain is a study of T cell repertoires in cytomegalovirus infection. Study summary: Public TCR beta signatures marked donors with CMV infection and the matching HLA.

Germline assignment: CDR1 DFQATT and CDR2 SNEGSKA (reference sequence). Trimming took 7 bases from V and 4 from J, leaving 22 bases between them. The CDR3 runs to 15 residues. This clonotype has a count of ten or more. Antigen specificity is unknown. A single record per CDR3 protein comes from TCRdb applying MiXCR to the reads. This table has approximately 190,000 distinct CDR3 sequences, approximately 9.7% appearing once. Overall study findings and caveats: Adding up the frequency of public TCR beta families identified people who carried CMV plus the relevant HLA. Ex vivo, HLA-C-restricted CMV-specific TCR beta clonotypes prevailed over the rest of the response.

The receptor was derived from a human donor in good health (CMV status not recorded). Some clones in this sample may be carry-over from other donors' samples. The chain carries TRBV20-1 and TRBJ1-1; weak D call: TRBD1 (5 bases). Material for sequencing was PBMCs. As DNA, the CDR3 is TGCAGTGGTGGAGGGCAGGGTGAATATGGCACTGAAGCTTTCTTT. It codes for CSGGGQGEYGTEAFF.